The 27 T cell receptor beta chains below all came from one sample that was sequenced in a study of beta chain features in type 1 diabetes. cDNA synthesis used the whole RNA isolate, giving expressed TCRB sequences. Sequencing used immunoSEQ multiplex PCR; TCRdb keeps in-frame clones, though not all of them. The sample has about 350,000 clones; about 18% are singletons. What was sequenced was naive CD4+ T cells from blood. All receptors come from a woman younger than 30 in good health.

The rearrangement joins TRBV18 to TRBJ2-5; D perhaps matches TRBD2 (5 bases). This CDR3 is built from 15 residues. V was clipped by 3 bases and J by 5 bases, with 16 bases between them. Germline values: CDR1 KGHSH, CDR2 LQKENI. Here the CDR3 reads CASSPSKVARETQYF. CDR3 nucleotides: TGTGCCAGCTCACCCTCGAAAGTAGCGCGGGAGACCCAGTACTTC.

The V gene is TRBV9, the J gene TRBJ1-1, with TRBD1 matching 8 bases. This CDR3 is built from 14 residues. Germline V CDR1 and CDR2: SGDLS, YYNGEE. Trimming at V came to 4 bases and at J to 1 base, leaving 3 bases not matched to a gene. CDR3 in amino acids: CASSSGGGNTEAFF. In nucleotides, the CDR3 is TGTGCCAGCAGCTCAGGGGGCGGGAACACTGAAGCTTTCTTT.

V gene TRBV10-3 combines with J gene TRBJ2-1, with D possibly being TRBD2 (5 bases). From germline, CDR1 is ENHRY and CDR2 SYGVKD. V dropped 2 bases and J dropped 8 bases, with 10 bases sitting between them. The CDR3 spans 13 residues. For the CDR3, the DNA is TGTGCCATCAGTGAGGAAGGGAGCGATGAGCAGTTCTTC. The encoded protein is CAISEEGSDEQFF.

This clone was detected a few times. The rearrangement joins TRBV9 to TRBJ2-3; TRBD2 aligns across 8 bases. CDR3 length: 13 amino acids. Looked up from germline, CDR1 is SGDLS and CDR2 is YYNGEE. The junction had 3 bases not matched to a gene; V was cut back by 3 bases and J by 6 bases. CDR3 protein: CASSASGSDTQYF. CDR3 in DNA: TGTGCCAGCAGCGCAAGCGGGAGTGATACGCAGTATTTT.

The rearrangement uses TRBV5-4 and TRBJ2-6; D may be TRBD2 (6 bases). CDR1 is SGHNT, CDR2 YYREEE, per germline (reference sequence). Trimming cost V 0 bases and J 0 bases, with 13 bases left between them. There are 18 residues in the CDR3. CDR3 region: CASSLGGGVVSGANVLTF. The CDR3 nucleotides read TGTGCCAGCAGCTTGGGGGGCGGGGTCGTCTCTGGGGCCAACGTCCTGACTTTC. Variable domain in full (rest from reference TRBV5-4 and TRBJ2-6): ETGVTQSPTHLIKTRGQQVTLRCSSQSGHNTVSWYQQALGQGPQFIFQYYREEENGRGNFPPRFSGLQFPNYSSELNVNALELDDSALYLCASSLGGGVVSGANVLTFGAGSRLTVL.

CDR3 nucleotide sequence: TGCGCCAGCAGCTCGGGACAGGCACCCTACGAGCAGTACTTC. It specifies CASSSGQAPYEQYF. The chain joins TRBV5-1 to TRBJ2-7; 8 nucleotides line up with TRBD1. CDR1 is SGHRS, CDR2 YFSETQ, per germline. This CDR3 region has 14 residues. The junction had 4 bases not matched to a gene; V was cut back by 3 bases and J by 2 bases.

Only a few counts were recorded for this clone. J is TRBJ2-1 and V is TRBV5-5; D possibly corresponds to TRBD1 (6 bases). The germline CDR1 and CDR2 sequences are SGHKS and YYEKEE (reference sequence). There are 15 residues in the CDR3. Trimming removed 5 bases from V and 9 bases from J, with 21 bases in between. The CDR3 sequence: CASRAPGHSRGEQFF. The CDR3 nucleotides read TGTGCCAGCAGGGCTCCGGGACACTCTAGGGGTGAGCAGTTCTTC.

The V gene is TRBV6-1, the J gene TRBJ2-1; 10 nucleotides align to TRBD2. Germline CDR1 and CDR2: MNHNS and SASEGT. Trimming took 2 bases from V and 1 from J; bases not matched to a gene: 5. The CDR3 spans 17 residues. Written as DNA, the CDR3 is TGTGCCAGCAGTGAAAGTTTACTAGCGGGATCCTACAATGAGCAGTTCTTC. Amino acid sequence: CASSESLLAGSYNEQFF.

This chain uses TRBV30 with TRBJ1-4; D remains ambiguous. This CDR3 comprises 19 residues. V was trimmed by 5 bases and J by 0 bases, leaving 25 bases between them. CDR1 is GTSNPN and CDR2 is SVGIG in the germline V gene (reference sequence). The CDR3: CAWDLLSGAVVATNEKLFF. CDR3 DNA: TGTGCCTGGGATCTTCTATCAGGAGCGGTAGTTGCAACTAATGAAAAACTGTTTTTT.

The rearrangement uses TRBV5-1 and TRBJ2-2, with D tentatively TRBD1 (5 bases). From germline, CDR1 is SGHRS and CDR2 YFSETQ. This CDR3 region has 16 residues. The germline V and J ends were trimmed by 4 bases and 0 bases, with 13 bases remaining between them. The CDR3 protein is CASSLRADPNTGELFF. The CDR3 DNA sequence: TGCGCCAGCAGCCTCAGGGCAGACCCGAACACCGGGGAGCTGTTTTTT.

This clone has just a few counts. The chain uses TRBV6-1 and TRBJ2-1; TRBD1 matches at 8 bases. The CDR3 length is 13 residues. V trimming: 8 bases; J trimming: 10 bases; junction bases outside the gene matches: 10. CDR1 and CDR2 from the germline V gene are MNHNS and SASEGT. CDR3 residues: CASEVQGAGEQFF. CDR3 sequence (DNA): TGTGCCAGCGAAGTTCAGGGGGCAGGAGAGCAGTTCTTC.

This chain uses TRBV14 with TRBJ2-7; TRBD1 matches at 7 bases. The CDR3 has 15 amino acids. Trimming at V came to 0 bases and at J to 0 bases, leaving 2 bases not matched to a gene. Germline V CDR1 and CDR2: SGHDN, FVKESK. CDR3 amino acids: CASSQEGTASYEQYF. CDR3 in DNA: TGTGCCAGCAGCCAAGAGGGGACAGCCTCCTACGAGCAGTACTTC.

This clone showed up just a few times. This sequence joins TRBV21-1 and TRBJ1-6; no DNA check was done on the table's D call, TRBD1. TRBV21-1 is shown as a pseudogene. The CDR3 covers 13 residues. CDR3 amino acids: CASSNPRDSPLHF. The DNA of the CDR3 is TGTGCCAGCAGCAATCCCAGGGATTCACCCCTCCACTTT.

In its sample, this clone was seen a few times. J is TRBJ2-7 and V is TRBV29-1, with TRBD2 identical over 9 bases. This CDR3 contains 15 residues. The J segment lost 3 bases and the V segment lost 0 bases, leaving 6 bases of the junction unmatched. Germline CDR1 and CDR2: SQVTM and ANQGSEA. In nucleotides, the CDR3 is TGCAGCGTTGAAGAATGGGGTAGCGGGAGCTACGAGCAGTACTTC. This translates into CSVEEWGSGSYEQYF.

The chain has TRBV5-1 and TRBJ2-2; unclear D gene. V shed 2 bases and J shed 4 bases, with 12 bases lying between them. The CDR3 sequence is 15 residues long. Germline-derived CDR1 and CDR2 are SGHRS and YFSETQ. The CDR3 DNA reads as TGCGCCAGCAGCTTATCTATTCCGGGCACCGGGGAGCTGTTTTTT. It is translated as CASSLSIPGTGELFF.

This clone was observed a few times. V gene TRBV30 combines with J gene TRBJ1-5, with a weak D call TRBD1 (6 bases). Germline V gene data show CDR1 as GTSNPN and CDR2 as SVGIG (reference sequence). The CDR3 has 15 amino acids. V lost 1 base and J 1 base, leaving 11 bases between the germline ends. The CDR3 loop reads CAWSEGVNSNQPQHF. The CDR3 DNA reads as TGTGCCTGGAGTGAGGGGGTAAACAGCAATCAGCCCCAGCATTTT.

This clone has only a few counts. The genes are TRBV2 and TRBJ2-5; a weak D match, TRBD2 (5 bases). Trimming shortened V by 6 bases and J by 5 bases, and 16 bases separated the two germline ends. Germline CDR1 and CDR2: SNHLY and FYNNEI. CDR3 length: 14 amino acids. CDR3 bases: TGTGCCAGCAGCCGACTAACCGGTCGGGAGACCCAGTACTTC. It translates to CASSRLTGRETQYF.

The chain combines TRBV7-2 with TRBJ2-3; weak D call: TRBD2 (6 bases). Trimming cost V 0 bases and J 0 bases, with 16 bases left between them. The CDR3 has 18 amino acids. Germline-derived CDR1 and CDR2 are SGHTA and FQGNSA. Written as DNA, the CDR3 is TGTGCCAGCAGCTTAGCTAGCGGAGTTAGATTAAGCACAGATACGCAGTATTTT. Amino acids: CASSLASGVRLSTDTQYF. Full variable domain (rest looked up from reference TRBV7-2 and TRBJ2-3): GAGVSQSPSNKVTEKGKDVELRCDPISGHTALYWYRQSLGQGLEFLIYFQGNSAPDKSGLPSDRFSAERTGGSVSTLTIQRTQQEDSAVYLCASSLASGVRLSTDTQYFGPGTRLTVL.

This clone has a handful of counts. The chain employs TRBV15 and TRBJ2-1; no firm D call. CDR1 and CDR2 from the germline V gene are LNHNV and YYDKDF (reference sequence). The CDR3 covers 17 residues. Trimming pared 0 bases from V and 0 bases from J, leaving 12 bases between. The CDR3 DNA reads as TGTGCCACCAGCAGAGATTTTTCGGCGGTCTCCTACAATGAGCAGTTCTTC. It is translated as CATSRDFSAVSYNEQFF.

There are a few counts of this clone. This chain joins TRBV15 and TRBJ2-7; tentative D call: TRBD1 (5 bases). V lost 0 bases and J 0 bases, leaving 9 bases between the germline ends. The germline gives CDR1 LNHNV, CDR2 YYDKDF (reference sequence). This CDR3 is built from 15 residues. The CDR3 is CATSREWGGSYEQYF. CDR3 nucleotides: TGTGCCACCAGCAGAGAATGGGGCGGCTCCTACGAGCAGTACTTC.

The table lists this clone with a few counts. The chain joins TRBV30 to TRBJ2-4; TRBD2 matches 8 bases. V lost 2 bases, J lost 1 base, and 10 bases stayed unmatched. The V gene's germline CDR1 is GTSNPN and CDR2 SVGIG (reference sequence). CDR3 length: 17 residues. The CDR3 nucleotides are TGTGCCTGGAGTCCCCCGGGAGGGAAAAGGGCCAAAAACATTCAGTACTTC. It specifies CAWSPPGGKRAKNIQYF.

This clone was observed a few times. As DNA, the CDR3 is TGTGCCAGTAGTAATGGCAGGAACTATGGCTACACCTTC. This translates into CASSNGRNYGYTF. The J gene is TRBJ1-2, the V gene TRBV19, with D uncertain. V gave up 4 bases and J gave up 2 bases, with 8 bases separating them. From germline, CDR1 is LNHDA and CDR2 SQIVND (reference sequence). The CDR3 length is 13 residues.

The J gene is TRBJ2-3, the V gene TRBV7-9, with 8 bases that match TRBD1. The germline gives CDR1 SEHNR, CDR2 FQNEAQ (reference sequence). The CDR3 has 15 residues. J lost 4 bases, V lost 1 base, and 4 bases had no gene match. The CDR3 DNA is TGTGCCAGCAGCTTAGTTGAGACAGGGGCAGATACGCAGTATTTT. Translation gives CASSLVETGADTQYF.

A few counts support this clone. The chain links TRBV30 to TRBJ2-1; possible D gene TRBD2, 6 bases. From germline, CDR1 is GTSNPN and CDR2 SVGIG (reference sequence). The CDR3 totals 13 residues. Trimming shortened V by 7 bases and J by 9 bases, and 19 bases separated the two germline ends. The CDR3 sequence is CAFTPRRAFEQFF. DNA of the CDR3: TGTGCCTTCACGCCCCGGAGGGCCTTTGAGCAGTTCTTC.

This clone was seen a single time. V usage is TRBV11-2 and J usage is TRBJ2-3, with TRBD2 identical over 8 bases. Germline V lookup: CDR1 SGHAT, CDR2 FQNNGV. V lost 3 bases, J lost 4 bases, and 3 bases stayed unmatched. This CDR3 contains 14 residues. CDR3 DNA sequence: TGTGCCAGCAGCTTGATAGCGGGGTCAGATACGCAGTATTTT. Encoded protein: CASSLIAGSDTQYF.

The chain employs TRBV4-2 and TRBJ2-7; 10 bases line up with TRBD2. J gave up 3 bases and V 2 bases, and 4 bases lay outside the gene matches. Germline assignment: CDR1 LGHNA and CDR2 YNFKEQ. There are 15 residues in the CDR3. CDR3 bases: TGTGCCAGCAGCCAATTTTCTAGCGGGGGCTACGAGCAGTACTTC. Translation gives CASSQFSSGGYEQYF.

This clone was seen only a few times. The rearrangement links TRBV2 to TRBJ1-2; 8 nucleotides align to TRBD1. The germline V gene encodes CDR1 SNHLY and CDR2 FYNNEI. Unmatched junction bases numbered 8, after V lost 4 bases and J lost 4 bases. The CDR3 runs 15 residues. DNA of the CDR3: TGTGCCAGCAGTGCTCCCAGGGGGCAGACCTATGGCTACACCTTC. This encodes CASSAPRGQTYGYTF.